Following are 18 T cell receptor beta chains from one sample sequenced in a study of T-cell reconstitution after alpha-beta-depleted transplantation in children. The TCRbeta library was prepared with unique molecular identifiers. TCRdb processed the PCR reads anew with MiXCR; each CDR3 protein has one entry. The sample lists about 230,000 distinct CDR3 sequences; around 12% were seen once. The sequenced sample was PBMCs from the stem cell graft donor, obtained from the stem cell graft. The receptors come from a human donor who donated a stem cell graft to a child with acute lymphoblastic leukemia.

This clonotype was picked up many times. V is TRBV25-1 and J is TRBJ1-1; D not resolved. The CDR3 length is 11 residues. Looked up from germline, CDR1 is MGHDK and CDR2 is SYGVNS. Deletions cut 4 bases from V and 11 bases from J, with 11 bases between. CDR3: CASSASNVAFF. The CDR3 nucleotides read TGTGCCAGCAGTGCCTCGAACGTCGCTTTCTTT. Based on the CDR3 plus reference TRBV25-1 and TRBJ1-1, the full variable domain is EADIYQTPRYLVIGTGKKITLECSQTMGHDKMYWYQQDPGMELHLIHYSYGVNSTEKGDLSSESTVSRIRTEHFPLTLESARPSHTSQYLCASSASNVAFFGQGTRLTVV.

This clonotype showed up many times. This chain uses TRBV6-5 with TRBJ2-2; TRBD1 is a possible D gene (6 bases). Germline values: CDR1 MNHEY, CDR2 SVGAGI. The CDR3 is 15 amino acids. V lost 0 bases and J lost 3, with 8 bases in between. As DNA, the CDR3 is TGTGCCAGCAGTTACTCCTGGACAGACACCGGGGAGCTGTTTTTT. Translated: CASSYSWTDTGELFF.

About this clonotype itself: One end of the junction varies from germline; a read error may be responsible. The chain combines TRBV7-9 with TRBJ2-3, with 10 bases lining up with TRBD1. Germline V gene lookup returns CDR1 SEHNR and CDR2 FQNEAQ (reference sequence). The CDR3 consists of 16 residues. The DNA of the CDR3 is TGTGCCAGCAGCTCCCTTGGACAGGGGGAGGCAGATACGGAGTATTTT. It specifies CASSSLGQGEADTEYF.

This clonotype was detected many times. The V gene is TRBV18, the J gene TRBJ1-1, with D perhaps TRBD1 (5 bases). V was shortened by 6 bases and J by 1 base, with 18 bases between the two germline ends. Per germline, CDR1 KGHSH and CDR2 LQKENI. CDR3 length equals 16 residues. The CDR3 region has the DNA TGTGCCAGCTCGCGGAAGATGGGGGGAACGAACACTGAAGCTTTCTTT. As protein: CASSRKMGGTNTEAFF. The complete variable domain, with remaining parts taken from reference TRBV18 and TRBJ1-1, reads NAGVMQNPRHLVRRRGQEARLRCSPMKGHSHVYWYRQLPEEGLKFMVYLQKENIIDESGMPKERFSAEFPKEGPSILRIQQVVRGDSAAYFCASSRKMGGTNTEAFFGQGTRLTVV.

This clonotype was recorded at least ten times. The rearrangement joins TRBV28 to TRBJ1-2; the D gene is possibly TRBD1 (5 bases). Trimming pared 1 base from V and 8 bases from J, leaving 14 bases between. The CDR3 spans 14 residues. Germline CDR1 MDHEN, CDR2 SYDVKM. This chain's CDR3 is CASSLSGTSRGYTF. The CDR3 nucleotides read TGTGCCAGCAGTTTATCCGGGACTTCGAGAGGCTACACCTTC.

This clonotype was counted at least ten times. CDR3 protein: CATTGSTGELFF. CDR3 DNA sequence: TGTGCCACCACGGGATCCACCGGGGAGCTGTTTTTT. This chain connects TRBV24-1 to TRBJ2-2, with TRBD2 as a possible D gene (5 bases). V was clipped by 8 bases and J by 4 bases, with 7 bases between them. CDR1 and CDR2 from the germline V gene are KGHDR and SFDVKD. The CDR3 totals 12 residues.

In this sample, this clonotype turned up a few times. V gene TRBV15 combines with J gene TRBJ2-1; 11 bases map to TRBD1. Germline V lookup: CDR1 LNHNV, CDR2 YYDKDF (reference sequence). V lost 1 base, J lost 3 bases, and 8 bases stayed unmatched. The CDR3 loop spans 18 amino acids. The CDR3 DNA is TGTGCCACCAGCAGAGGGGTCCGGACAGGGGGCCTCTACAATGAGCAGTTCTTC. Its translation: CATSRGVRTGGLYNEQFF.

This clonotype was counted only a few times. The CDR3 spells CAISESTGRNSYEQYF. Written as DNA, the CDR3 is TGTGCCATCAGTGAGTCGACAGGGCGGAACTCCTACGAGCAGTACTTC. The chain recombines TRBV10-3 with TRBJ2-7; 7 nucleotides match TRBD1. The CDR3 has 16 residues. CDR1 is ENHRY, CDR2 SYGVKD, per germline. Trimming removed 0 bases from V and 0 bases from J; junction bases left unmatched: 5.

In regard to this clonotype: Possible read error: a much larger clone is one base away. The V call is TRBV12-3 or TRBV12-4, the J call TRBJ2-2; TRBD2 matches at 11 bases. The CDR3 totals 16 residues. The CDR3 here is CASSSGLAGVTGALFF. Here the CDR3 DNA reads TGTGCCAGCAGCTCCGGACTAGCGGGTGTGACCGGGGCGCTGTTTTTT.

This clonotype was recorded many times. This chain uses TRBV29-1 with TRBJ2-1; possibly TRBD2 for D (6 bases). V was trimmed by 3 bases and J by 2 bases, leaving 26 bases between them. CDR1 is SQVTM and CDR2 is ANQGSEA in the germline V gene. This CDR3 has 19 residues. This chain's CDR3 is CSVEPAPQGGAMAYNEQFF. DNA of the CDR3: TGCAGCGTTGAGCCGGCCCCTCAGGGCGGGGCGATGGCCTACAATGAGCAGTTCTTC.

This clonotype came up many times. This chain connects TRBV24-1 to TRBJ1-1; perhaps TRBD1 as D (6 bases). Trimming stripped 2 bases from V and 7 bases from J, with 10 bases between. Germline assignment: CDR1 KGHDR and CDR2 SFDVKD. CDR3 length: 13 amino acids. CDR3: CATSDWDKDEAFF. The CDR3 nucleotides read TGTGCCACCAGTGATTGGGACAAAGATGAAGCTTTCTTT.

V gene TRBV9 combines with J gene TRBJ2-5, with D perhaps matching TRBD2 (5 bases). The CDR3 has 14 residues. Trimming stripped 0 bases from V and 5 bases from J, with 11 bases between. CDR1 is SGDLS and CDR2 is YYNGEE in the germline V gene. The CDR3: CASSVDLAMETQYF. The DNA for the CDR3 is TGTGCCAGCAGCGTAGATCTAGCCATGGAGACCCAGTACTTC.

This rearrangement joins TRBV12-3 or TRBV12-4 to TRBJ1-2; D gene uncertain. V was pared by 5 bases and J by 7 bases, with 11 bases between. CDR3 length: 12 residues. The CDR3 loop reads CASSPDTGGYTF. Here the CDR3 DNA reads TGTGCCAGCAGTCCTGACACCGGTGGCTACACCTTC.

Many counts were recorded for this clonotype. The chain recombines TRBV20-1 with TRBJ2-3; 7 nucleotides align to TRBD1. Germline CDR1 DFQATT, CDR2 SNEGSKA (reference sequence). The length of the CDR3 is 13 residues. V shed 6 bases and J 13 bases; nucleotides not matched to a gene: 16. CDR3 amino acids: CSADRDSFSPKYF. The CDR3 DNA sequence: TGCAGTGCAGACAGGGATAGTTTCTCCCCCAAGTATTTT.

This clonotype appeared many times. V usage is TRBV20-1 and J usage is TRBJ1-6; D remains unclear. The germline V gene encodes CDR1 DFQATT and CDR2 SNEGSKA (reference sequence). V lost 0 bases and J lost 5, with 8 bases in between. The CDR3 is 14 residues long. This CDR3 is CSARDPRDNSPLHF. The CDR3 nucleotides read TGCAGTGCTAGAGATCCACGGGATAATTCACCCCTCCACTTT.

This clonotype was found many times. The chain recombines TRBV10-3 with TRBJ2-6; 9 nucleotides match TRBD1. CDR3 length: 17 residues. With 2 bases clipped from V and 3 bases from J, the junction kept 5 bases outside the gene matches. The germline V gene has CDR1 ENHRY and CDR2 SYGVKD. The CDR3 loop reads CAISEQGQGVGANVLTF. Written as DNA, the CDR3 is TGTGCCATCAGTGAGCAGGGACAGGGTGTTGGGGCCAACGTCCTGACTTTC.

There are many counts of this clonotype. The rearrangement links TRBV7-2 to TRBJ1-5, with D perhaps matching TRBD1 (5 bases). Trimming left V 5 bases short and J 2 bases short, with 10 bases between. The CDR3 loop spans 14 amino acids. The V gene's germline CDR1 is SGHTA and CDR2 FQGNSA. The CDR3 nucleotides read TGTGCCAGCAGCCCGGGACTCGGCAATCAGCCCCAGCATTTT. Encoded protein: CASSPGLGNQPQHF. Drawing the rest from reference TRBV7-2 and TRBJ1-5, the complete variable domain is GAGVSQSPSNKVTEKGKDVELRCDPISGHTALYWYRQSLGQGLEFLIYFQGNSAPDKSGLPSDRFSAERTGGSVSTLTIQRTQQEDSAVYLCASSPGLGNQPQHFGDGTRLSIL.

This clonotype was counted many times. The chain couples TRBV24-1 to TRBJ2-2, with D unresolved. Germline V CDR1 and CDR2: KGHDR, SFDVKD. CDR3 length: 16 amino acids. With 6 bases removed from V and 5 bases from J, the gap between germline ends came to 18 bases. In DNA, the CDR3 is TGTGCCACCAGTAAAGGATCAGGTTTGGGTACCGGGGAGCTGTTTTTT. Translation: CATSKGSGLGTGELFF.